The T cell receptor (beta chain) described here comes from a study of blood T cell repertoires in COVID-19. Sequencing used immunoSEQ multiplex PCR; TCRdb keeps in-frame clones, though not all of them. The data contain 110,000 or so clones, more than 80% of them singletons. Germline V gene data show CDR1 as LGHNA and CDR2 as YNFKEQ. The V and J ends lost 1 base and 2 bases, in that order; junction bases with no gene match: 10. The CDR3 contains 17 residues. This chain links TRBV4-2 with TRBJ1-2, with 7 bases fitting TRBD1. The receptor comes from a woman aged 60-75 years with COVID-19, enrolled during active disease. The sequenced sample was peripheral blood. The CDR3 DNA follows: TGTGCCAGCAGCCAAGGAGGGGGCGCATCGGCCAACTATGGCTACACCTTC. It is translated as CASSQGGGASANYGYTF.